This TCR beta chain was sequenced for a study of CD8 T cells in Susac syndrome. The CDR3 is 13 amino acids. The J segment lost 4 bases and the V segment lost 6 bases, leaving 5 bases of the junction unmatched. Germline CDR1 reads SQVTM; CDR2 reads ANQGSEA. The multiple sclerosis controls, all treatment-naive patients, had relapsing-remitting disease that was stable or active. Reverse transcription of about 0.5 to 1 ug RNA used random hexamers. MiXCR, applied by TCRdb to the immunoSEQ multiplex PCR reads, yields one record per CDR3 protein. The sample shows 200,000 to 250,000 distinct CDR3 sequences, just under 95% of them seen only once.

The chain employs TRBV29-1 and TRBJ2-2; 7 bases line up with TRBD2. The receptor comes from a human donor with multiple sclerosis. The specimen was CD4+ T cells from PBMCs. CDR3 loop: CSVGLGITGELFF. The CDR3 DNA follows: TGCAGCGTCGGACTAGGCATCACCGGGGAGCTGTTTTTT.